Following are 31 T cell receptor beta chains from one sample sequenced in a study of blood T cell repertoires in COVID-19. Assay used: immunoSEQ multiplex PCR; TCRdb lists only in-frame clones, some missing. The profile shows approximately 200,000 clones, under 80% of them singletons. The sample consisted of peripheral blood. The origin of the receptors is a woman aged 50 to 60 with acute or convalescent COVID-19.

The chain recombines TRBV9 with TRBJ1-1, with D maybe TRBD1 (5 bases). Per the germline V gene, CDR1 is SGDLS and CDR2 is YYNGEE. This CDR3 spans 15 amino acids. Deletions cut 4 bases from V and 0 bases from J, with 13 bases between. This CDR3 reads CASSKGEGMNTEAFF. CDR3 coding DNA: TGTGCCAGCAGCAAAGGGGAAGGCATGAACACTGAAGCTTTCTTT.

The chain joins TRBV6-2 or TRBV6-3 to TRBJ1-2; 7 bases map to TRBD1. The CDR3 is 15 residues long. V was clipped by 6 bases and J by 7 bases; unmatched bases: 14. CDR1 and CDR2 from the germline V gene are MNHEY and SVGEGT. CDR3 in DNA: TGTGCCAGCAGCCCTATGCGCGACAGGGCCCCTGGCTACACCTTC. Translation: CASSPMRDRAPGYTF.

This clone was detected once. This chain joins TRBV7-2 and TRBJ1-2; D might be TRBD1 (6 bases). Trimming took 8 bases from V and 2 from J, leaving 9 bases between them. From germline, CDR1 is SGHTA and CDR2 FQGNSA. This CDR3 spans 12 amino acids. The CDR3 reads CASGTFNYGYTF. CDR3 nucleotide sequence: TGTGCCAGCGGGACATTCAACTATGGCTACACCTTC. The whole variable domain, remainder taken from reference TRBV7-2 and TRBJ1-2, is GAGVSQSPSNKVTEKGKDVELRCDPISGHTALYWYRQSLGQGLEFLIYFQGNSAPDKSGLPSDRFSAERTGGSVSTLTIQRTQQEDSAVYLCASGTFNYGYTFGSGTRLTVV.

V is TRBV12-3 or TRBV12-4 and J is TRBJ1-1; no reliable D call. Trimming left V 5 bases short and J 6 bases short, with 13 bases between. This CDR3 region has 13 residues. CDR3 nucleotides: TGTGCCAGCAGTGGCCGGCAGGTTCCTGAAGCTTTCTTT. Translated: CASSGRQVPEAFF.

In DNA, the CDR3 is TGTGCCAGAAAACCCCTATGCCGGACTCATTACGAGCAGTACTTC. Translated: CARKPLCRTHYEQYF. The rearrangement uses TRBV27 and TRBJ2-7, with D perhaps matching TRBD2 (5 bases). This CDR3 is built from 15 residues. Between the trimmed V and J ends, which lost 9 bases and 4 bases, there was a span of 22 bases. Germline assignment: CDR1 MNHEY and CDR2 SMNVEV (reference sequence).

The chain carries TRBV16 and TRBJ1-2; 7 nucleotides align to TRBD1. The germline CDR1 and CDR2 sequences are KGHSY and FQNENV. This CDR3 contains 16 residues. V was pared by 0 bases and J by 7 bases, with 11 bases of the junction left unmatched. Written as DNA, the CDR3 is TGTGCCAGCAGCCAATCGATCACTGCAGGGGGTGGTGGCTACACCTTC. It encodes CASSQSITAGGGGYTF.

This chain joins TRBV28 and TRBJ2-4, with D uncertain. V dropped 9 bases and J dropped 0 bases, with 9 bases sitting between them. The germline CDR1 and CDR2 sequences are MDHEN and SYDVKM. The CDR3 length is 13 residues. Here the CDR3 reads CASMEIAKNIQYF. CDR3 coding DNA: TGTGCCAGTATGGAGATAGCCAAAAACATTCAGTACTTC. The full variable domain, its missing parts supplied by reference TRBV28 and TRBJ2-4, is DVKVTQSSRYLVKRTGEKVFLECVQDMDHENMFWYRQDPGLGLRLIYFSYDVKMKEKGDIPEGYSVSREKKERFSLILESASTNQTSMYLCASMEIAKNIQYFGAGTRLSVL.

The V call is TRBV7-2, the J call TRBJ1-1; D remains ambiguous. The CDR3 loop spans 12 amino acids. V was trimmed by 3 bases and J by 7 bases, leaving 9 bases between them. From germline, CDR1 is SGHTA and CDR2 FQGNSA. CDR3 sequence: CASSFNSYEAFF. The CDR3 DNA is TGTGCCAGCAGCTTCAACAGTTATGAAGCTTTCTTT.

This clone has more than one count but fewer than ten. The chain joins TRBV6-5 to TRBJ2-7; 8 bases line up with TRBD1. CDR1 is MNHEY and CDR2 is SVGAGI in the germline V gene. There are 15 residues in the CDR3. Germline trimming cut 8 bases from V and 2 bases from J; bases unmatched to any gene: 11. The DNA of the CDR3 is TGTGCCAGCGGAAGAGGGACAGGTGTGGCCTACGAGCAGTACTTC. Translating it yields CASGRGTGVAYEQYF.

The chain combines TRBV2 with TRBJ1-6; TRBD1 matches 8 bases. In germline, CDR1 is SNHLY, CDR2 FYNNEI. The CDR3 is 15 amino acids. The trim removed 5 bases at V and 1 base at J, leaving 1 base unmatched. The CDR3 spells CASSRQGSYNSPLHF. In DNA form, the CDR3 reads TGTGCCAGCAGTAGACAGGGGTCCTATAATTCACCCCTCCACTTT.

This rearrangement joins TRBV7-2 to TRBJ2-7; tentative D call: TRBD1 (7 bases). V dropped 4 bases and J dropped 0 bases, with 16 bases sitting between them. The CDR3 contains 16 residues. CDR1 and CDR2 from the germline V gene are SGHTA and FQGNSA. The CDR3 nucleotides read TGTGCCAGCAGCTCTTCAGGAGGGGGCGCCTCCTACGAGCAGTACTTC. Residues: CASSSSGGGASYEQYF. The full variable domain, with the rest looked up from reference TRBV7-2 and TRBJ2-7, is GAGVSQSPSNKVTEKGKDVELRCDPISGHTALYWYRQSLGQGLEFLIYFQGNSAPDKSGLPSDRFSAERTGGSVSTLTIQRTQQEDSAVYLCASSSSGGGASYEQYFGPGTRLTVT.

The V gene is TRBV27, the J gene TRBJ2-2; perhaps TRBD1 as D (6 bases). The CDR3 is 16 residues long. Germline CDR1 is MNHEY and CDR2 is SMNVEV (reference sequence). With 4 bases removed from V and 2 bases from J, the gap between germline ends came to 14 bases. CDR3 bases: TGTGCCAGCAGTTCAACAGGGATGAGAAACACCGGGGAGCTGTTTTTT. Translation gives CASSSTGMRNTGELFF.

This clone was recorded only once. The chain couples TRBV12-3 or TRBV12-4 to TRBJ1-4; D uncertain. Trimming stripped 1 base from V and 7 bases from J, with 7 bases between. CDR3 size: 13 residues. The CDR3 sequence is CASSLGQVEKLFF. The CDR3 bases are TGTGCCAGCAGTTTAGGGCAGGTTGAAAAACTGTTTTTT.

The chain couples TRBV19 to TRBJ1-5, with D tentatively TRBD1 (6 bases). V lost 4 bases and J lost 3, with 16 bases in between. The CDR3 runs to 16 residues. Germline CDR1 reads LNHDA; CDR2 reads SQIVND (reference sequence). The CDR3 sequence is CASSTLSRGNNQPQHF. CDR3 nucleotides: TGTGCCAGTAGTACCCTCTCGAGGGGGAACAATCAGCCCCAGCATTTT.

V usage is TRBV29-1 and J usage is TRBJ1-2; TRBD1 aligns across 8 bases. The junction had 5 bases not matched to a gene; V was cut back by 7 bases and J by 1 base. CDR3 length equals 13 residues. Germline V gene sequence: CDR1 SQVTM, CDR2 ANQGSEA. In DNA, the CDR3 is TGCAGCGGCGGACAGGGCGATAACTATGGCTACACCTTC. This translates into CSGGQGDNYGYTF.

This chain joins TRBV27 and TRBJ1-1; 11 nucleotides agree with TRBD1. This CDR3 contains 18 residues. CDR1 MNHEY and CDR2 SMNVEV come from the germline V gene (reference sequence). With V trimmed by 10 bases and J by 1 base, 17 bases remained unmatched. As DNA, the CDR3 is TGTGCCACCAACGACCGGGACAGGGGGTCGGGCCCGAACACTGAAGCTTTCTTT. Translated, it gives CATNDRDRGSGPNTEAFF.

This clone appeared a single time. The chain has TRBV30 and TRBJ2-1; 10 positions agree with TRBD1. CDR1 is GTSNPN, CDR2 SVGIG, per germline (reference sequence). J gave up 5 bases and V 1 base, and 5 bases lay outside the gene matches. This CDR3 region has 15 residues. The chain's CDR3 is CAWSGMGQGNNEQFF. The CDR3 DNA sequence: TGTGCCTGGAGTGGGATGGGACAGGGGAACAATGAGCAGTTCTTC. Full variable domain (rest looked up from reference TRBV30 and TRBJ2-1): SQTIHQWPATLVQPVGSPLSLECTVEGTSNPNLYWYRQAAGRGLQLLFYSVGIGQISSEVPQNLSASRPQDRQFILSSKKLLLSDSGFYLCAWSGMGQGNNEQFFGPGTRLTVL.

This chain uses TRBV3-1 (or the pseudogene TRBV3-2) with TRBJ2-6; 7 bases line up with TRBD2. Germline V gene sequence: CDR1 LGHDT, CDR2 YNNKEL (reference sequence). The CDR3 runs to 21 residues. The V segment lost 1 base and the J segment 4 bases; nucleotides outside the gene matches: 19. CDR3 sequence reads: CASSQAPSEWRESSGANVLTF. The CDR3 DNA follows: TGTGCCAGCAGCCAAGCCCCCTCGGAGTGGCGGGAGTCTTCCGGGGCCAACGTCCTGACTTTC.

V and J are TRBV7-2 and TRBJ2-3, with 7 nucleotides matching TRBD2. The germline V gene encodes CDR1 SGHTA and CDR2 FQGNSA. The CDR3 totals 15 residues. V was pared by 5 bases and J by 2 bases, with 7 bases of the junction left unmatched. CDR3 region: CASSLSGFYTDTQYF. Here the CDR3 DNA reads TGTGCCAGCAGCCTTAGCGGGTTTTACACAGATACGCAGTATTTT.

V and J are TRBV5-1 and TRBJ2-1; the D is unclear. Trimming removed 4 bases at V and 2 bases at J, with 7 bases between. Germline CDR1 is SGHRS and CDR2 is YFSETQ. The CDR3 runs to 13 residues. The CDR3 sequence is CASSNPTYNEQFF. In DNA form, the CDR3 reads TGCGCCAGCAGCAATCCTACCTACAATGAGCAGTTCTTC.

The chain is built from TRBV18 and TRBJ2-1; 13 bases map to TRBD2. Losses at the gene ends were 9 bases for V and 5 bases for J; bases not matched to a gene: 7. The germline V gene has CDR1 KGHSH and CDR2 LQKENI. The length of the CDR3 is 15 residues. The CDR3 here is CASPGTSGAHNEQFF. The CDR3 DNA sequence: TGTGCCAGTCCGGGGACTAGCGGGGCCCACAATGAGCAGTTCTTC.

This clone was picked up a small number of times. The chain recombines TRBV5-6 with TRBJ1-1, with 12 bases identical to TRBD1. Germline lookup yields CDR1 SGHDT and CDR2 YYEEEE. The ends lost 3 bases at V and 1 base at J; junction bases unmatched: 4. This CDR3 is built from 16 residues. CDR3 nucleotide sequence: TGTGCCAGCAGCTGGGGACAGGGGGCCCCGAACACTGAAGCTTTCTTT. Amino acid sequence: CASSWGQGAPNTEAFF.

This clone was seen just once. V and J are TRBV30 and TRBJ2-3, with 11 bases identical to TRBD2. CDR3 length: 18 amino acids. Per germline, CDR1 GTSNPN and CDR2 SVGIG (reference sequence). V shed 4 bases, J shed 0 bases, and the junction held 12 bases outside the gene matches. CDR3 sequence (DNA): TGTGCCTGGAAGTCTAGCGGGGGGTTTTGGTCTAGCACAGATACGCAGTATTTT. It translates to CAWKSSGGFWSSTDTQYF.

V is TRBV30 and J is TRBJ2-2; 8 bases map to TRBD2. The J segment lost 4 bases and the V segment lost 3 bases, leaving 4 bases of the junction unmatched. The germline CDR1 and CDR2 sequences are GTSNPN and SVGIG (reference sequence). The CDR3 totals 14 residues. The CDR3 DNA reads TGTGCCTGGAGGAGCGGGAGAGGCACCGGGGAGCTGTTTTTT. Encoded protein: CAWRSGRGTGELFF.

This rearrangement joins TRBV3-1 (or the pseudogene TRBV3-2) to TRBJ1-2, with 12 bases that match TRBD1. Germline loops: CDR1 LGHDT, CDR2 YNNKEL (reference sequence). This CDR3 has 19 residues. J gave up 2 bases and V 1 base, and 11 bases lay outside the gene matches. The CDR3, as DNA: TGTGCCAGCAGCCAAGTCAACGGGACAGGGGGCGGAAGGAACTATGGCTACACCTTC. This sequence encodes CASSQVNGTGGGRNYGYTF.

V usage is TRBV2 and J usage is TRBJ1-5; 11 bases match TRBD1. V dropped 5 bases and J dropped 6; count of bases not matched to a gene: 6. The CDR3 spans 15 residues. Germline assignment: CDR1 SNHLY and CDR2 FYNNEI. CDR3 sequence reads: CASSLGQGASQPQHF. CDR3 sequence (DNA): TGTGCCAGCAGTCTAGGACAGGGGGCAAGTCAGCCCCAGCATTTT.

The V gene is TRBV2, the J gene TRBJ2-7; 7 nucleotides agree with TRBD2. J was trimmed by 5 bases and V by 5 bases; bases with no gene match: 3. The V gene's germline CDR1 is SNHLY and CDR2 FYNNEI. The CDR3 length is 12 residues. The CDR3 here is CASSTAGNEQYF. The CDR3 DNA reads as TGTGCCAGCAGTACAGCGGGAAACGAGCAGTACTTC.

This rearrangement joins TRBV5-6 to TRBJ1-1; D remains unclear. Germline CDR1 is SGHDT and CDR2 is YYEEEE. The CDR3 is made up of 16 amino acids. V lost 1 base and J lost 6, with 19 bases in between. CDR3 loop: CASSLWGGQVLSEAFF. CDR3 bases: TGTGCCAGCAGCTTGTGGGGAGGGCAGGTTTTGTCTGAAGCTTTCTTT. Full variable domain (missing parts from reference TRBV5-6 and TRBJ1-1): DAGVTQSPTHLIKTRGQQVTLRCSPKSGHDTVSWYQQALGQGPQFIFQYYEEEERQRGNFPDRFSGHQFPNYSSELNVNALLLGDSALYLCASSLWGGQVLSEAFFGQGTRLTVV.

The chain has TRBV19 and TRBJ2-1; possible D gene TRBD2, 6 bases. With 6 bases removed from V and 3 bases from J, the gap between germline ends came to 18 bases. The CDR3 extends over 16 amino acids. The germline CDR1 and CDR2 sequences are LNHDA and SQIVND (reference sequence). For the CDR3, the DNA is TGTGCCAGTAGCCCCCTCGGCGGGGTCGTCTACAATGAGCAGTTCTTC. As protein: CASSPLGGVVYNEQFF. Complete variable domain (other parts from reference TRBV19 and TRBJ2-1): DGGITQSPKYLFRKEGQNVTLSCEQNLNHDAMYWYRQDPGQGLRLIYYSQIVNDFQKGDIAEGYSVSREKKESFPLTVTSAQKNPTAFYLCASSPLGGVVYNEQFFGPGTRLTVL.

V is TRBV3-1 (or the pseudogene TRBV3-2) and J is TRBJ1-5; 8 bases map to TRBD1. This CDR3 contains 17 residues. Per germline, CDR1 LGHDT and CDR2 YNNKEL (reference sequence). Losses at the gene ends were 1 base for V and 5 bases for J; bases not matched to a gene: 10. The CDR3 DNA reads TGTGCCAGCAGCCAAGCTTGCAGGGGGCCACGGGATCAGCCCCAGCATTTT. The encoded protein is CASSQACRGPRDQPQHF.

V gene TRBV24-1 combines with J gene TRBJ1-3; no clear D. CDR1 and CDR2 (germline): KGHDR, SFDVKD. This CDR3 contains 12 residues. V dropped 4 bases and J dropped 3 bases, with 3 bases sitting between them. CDR3 in amino acids: CATSDSGNTIYF. Written as DNA, the CDR3 is TGTGCCACCAGTGACAGTGGAAACACCATATATTTT.